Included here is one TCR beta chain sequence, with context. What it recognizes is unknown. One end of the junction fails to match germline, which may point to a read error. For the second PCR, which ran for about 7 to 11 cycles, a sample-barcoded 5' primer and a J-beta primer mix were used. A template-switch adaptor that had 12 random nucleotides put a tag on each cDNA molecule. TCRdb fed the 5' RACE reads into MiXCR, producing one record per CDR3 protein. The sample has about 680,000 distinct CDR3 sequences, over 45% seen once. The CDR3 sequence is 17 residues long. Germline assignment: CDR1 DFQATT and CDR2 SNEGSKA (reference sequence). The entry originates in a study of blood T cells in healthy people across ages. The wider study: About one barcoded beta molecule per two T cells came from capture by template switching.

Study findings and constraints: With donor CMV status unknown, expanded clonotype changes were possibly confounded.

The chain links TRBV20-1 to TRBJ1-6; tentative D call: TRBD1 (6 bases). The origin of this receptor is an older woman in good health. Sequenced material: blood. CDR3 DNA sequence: TGCAGTGCTAGGTCCTGGACAGCGAGCTCCTATAATCCACCCCTCCACTTT. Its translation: CSARSWTASSYNPPLHF.